The 26 T cell receptor beta chains reported below all come from one sample, sequenced in a study of blood T cell repertoires in COVID-19. TCRdb keeps only in-frame clones here, not all; method: immunoSEQ multiplex PCR. This table has around 140,000 clones, almost 85% appearing once. The sequenced sample consisted of PBMCs or T cells enriched from blood (not recorded which). These receptors were collected from a woman aged 50 to 60 with acute COVID-19.

The chain is built from TRBV7-9 and TRBJ1-6, with 8 bases aligning to TRBD1. The CDR3 extends over 15 amino acids. Losses at the gene ends were 5 bases for V and 10 bases for J; bases not matched to a gene: 10. Germline CDR1 is SEHNR and CDR2 is FQNEAQ (reference sequence). The CDR3, as DNA: TGTGCCAGCAGCACCTGGACAGGACAGGGATCACCCCTCCACTTT. It encodes CASSTWTGQGSPLHF.

The sample holds a few counts of this clone. The rearrangement links TRBV6-4 to TRBJ2-7; 8 positions match TRBD2. This CDR3 is 14 amino acids long. V shed 2 bases, J shed 5 bases, and the junction held 5 bases outside the gene matches. Germline values: CDR1 MRHNA, CDR2 SNTAGT. As DNA, the CDR3 is TGTGCCAGCAGTGACGTAAGCGGGAGCCACGAGCAGTACTTC. Its protein is CASSDVSGSHEQYF.

The gene calls are TRBV13 and TRBJ1-2; D not certain. Looked up from germline, CDR1 is PRHDT and CDR2 is FYEKMQ (reference sequence). With 7 bases removed from V and 1 base from J, the gap between germline ends came to 16 bases. The CDR3 covers 15 residues. The CDR3 reads CASKGEGGGNYGYTF. DNA of the CDR3: TGTGCCAGCAAGGGTGAGGGAGGCGGTAACTATGGCTACACCTTC.

The V and J genes are TRBV19 and TRBJ2-1, with 8 bases that match TRBD1. Germline V CDR1 and CDR2: LNHDA, SQIVND (reference sequence). The CDR3 contains 15 residues. Losses at the gene ends were 6 bases for V and 0 bases for J; bases not matched to a gene: 4. CDR3 nucleotides: TGTGCCAGTAGGGGGACAGGAAACTCCTACAATGAGCAGTTCTTC. Its protein product is CASRGTGNSYNEQFF. The full variable domain, completed using reference TRBV19 and TRBJ2-1, is DGGITQSPKYLFRKEGQNVTLSCEQNLNHDAMYWYRQDPGQGLRLIYYSQIVNDFQKGDIAEGYSVSREKKESFPLTVTSAQKNPTAFYLCASRGTGNSYNEQFFGPGTRLTVL.

This chain links TRBV11-2 with TRBJ1-1; D not certain. This CDR3 spans 14 amino acids. Germline lookup yields CDR1 SGHAT and CDR2 FQNNGV. V was clipped by 2 bases and J by 1 base, with 8 bases between them. CDR3 protein: CASSLQESNTEAFF. CDR3 bases: TGTGCCAGCAGCTTACAGGAATCGAACACTGAAGCTTTCTTT.

The rearrangement uses TRBV5-1 and TRBJ2-1, with D possibly TRBD2 on 5 matching bases. CDR1 and CDR2 from the germline V gene are SGHRS and YFSETQ. Trimming removed 1 base at V and 3 bases at J, with 14 bases between. The CDR3 consists of 16 residues. This CDR3 reads CASSLSGADYYNEQFF. The CDR3 DNA follows: TGCGCCAGCAGCTTGAGCGGAGCCGACTACTACAATGAGCAGTTCTTC. Filled out from reference TRBV5-1 and TRBJ2-1, the complete variable domain reads KAGVTQTPRYLIKTRGQQVTLSCSPISGHRSVSWYQQTPGQGLQFLFEYFSETQRNKGNFPGRFSGRQFSNSRSEMNVSTLELGDSALYLCASSLSGADYYNEQFFGPGTRLTVL.

This clone was seen only a few times. The chain joins TRBV6-1 to TRBJ1-6, with D unclear. V was cut by 1 base and J by 10 bases, with 14 bases left in between. The CDR3 consists of 15 residues. CDR1 and CDR2 from the germline V gene are MNHNS and SASEGT. The CDR3 DNA reads TGTGCCAGCAGTGAAGGGCGACATACCAGGTCACCCCTCCACTTT. Its protein product is CASSEGRHTRSPLHF.

The chain combines TRBV7-2 with TRBJ2-5; D remains unclear. The CDR3 has 14 residues. Trimming removed 8 bases from V and 7 bases from J, with 20 bases in between. Germline V gene data show CDR1 as SGHTA and CDR2 as FQGNSA. The CDR3 is CASSPPSAPGTQYF. In nucleotides, the CDR3 is TGTGCCAGCTCCCCCCCCAGCGCCCCCGGGACCCAGTACTTC.

The chain joins TRBV2 to TRBJ1-2; tentatively, D is TRBD1 (6 bases). Trimming shortened V by 2 bases and J by 8 bases, and 15 bases separated the two germline ends. Germline-derived CDR1 and CDR2 are SNHLY and FYNNEI. The CDR3 runs to 14 residues. The CDR3 DNA follows: TGTGCCAGCAGTGAAAGTGTAGGGGGAGAAGGCTACACCTTC. It codes for CASSESVGGEGYTF. Together with reference TRBV2 and TRBJ1-2, the CDR3 gives the full variable domain: EPEVTQTPSHQVTQMGQEVILRCVPISNHLYFYWYRQILGQKVEFLVSFYNNEISEKSEIFDDQFSVERPDGSNFTLKIRSTKLEDSAMYFCASSESVGGEGYTFGSGTRLTVV.

V usage is TRBV7-3 and J usage is TRBJ2-3; 8 bases are a match to TRBD2. The V gene end was trimmed by 5 bases and the J gene end by 0 bases; junction bases not matched to a gene: 7. The CDR3 spans 16 residues. Germline assignment: CDR1 SGHTA and CDR2 FQGTGA. The CDR3 DNA sequence: TGTGCCAGCAGCCCCGGGACTAGGGTTAGCACAGATACGCAGTATTTT. Protein product: CASSPGTRVSTDTQYF.

V and J are TRBV29-1 and TRBJ2-1; 11 bases are shared with TRBD2. This CDR3 contains 19 residues. Germline CDR1 reads SQVTM; CDR2 reads ANQGSEA. V was pared by 6 bases and J by 3 bases, with 19 bases of the junction left unmatched. The chain's CDR3 is CSVGDQGNHGTSGYNEQFF. The CDR3 coding sequence is TGCAGCGTGGGGGACCAGGGGAATCACGGGACTAGCGGCTACAATGAGCAGTTCTTC.

There are a few counts of this clone. J is TRBJ2-5 and V is TRBV13; 7 nucleotides line up with TRBD1. The CDR3 is 15 amino acids. Trimming removed 5 bases from V and 1 base from J; junction bases left unmatched: 7. Germline CDR1 is PRHDT and CDR2 is FYEKMQ (reference sequence). Here the CDR3 DNA reads TGTGCCAGCAGCCGAGGACAGGCCTCCCAAGAGACCCAGTACTTC. Translating gives CASSRGQASQETQYF.

The genes are TRBV2 and TRBJ1-2; D may be TRBD1 (5 bases). This CDR3 is built from 12 residues. Germline V gene lookup returns CDR1 SNHLY and CDR2 FYNNEI. Deletions cut 5 bases from V and 8 bases from J, with 12 bases between. CDR3 loop: CASSIGSGGYTF. The CDR3, as DNA: TGTGCCAGCAGTATCGGTTCAGGGGGCTACACCTTC.

The J gene is TRBJ1-1, the V gene TRBV5-4; perhaps TRBD1 as D (5 bases). The ends were cut back, 2 bases at V and 5 bases at J, with 13 bases in the middle. CDR1 is SGHNT and CDR2 is YYREEE in the germline V gene (reference sequence). The CDR3 covers 14 residues. As DNA, the CDR3 is TGTGCCAGCAGCTTCGGCCAGGGCAAAACTGAAGCTTTCTTT. This gives the protein CASSFGQGKTEAFF.

This clone was detected only once. The chain uses TRBV5-1 and TRBJ2-1; 8 nucleotides line up with TRBD2. The CDR3 extends over 14 amino acids. Germline trimming cut 0 bases from V and 14 bases from J; bases unmatched to any gene: 10. CDR1 SGHRS and CDR2 YFSETQ come from the germline V gene. The CDR3 DNA sequence: TGCGCCAGCAGCTTGGAACCAGGGAAGCGGGAGAAGTTCTTC. The encoded protein is CASSLEPGKREKFF.

The rearrangement joins TRBV5-4 to TRBJ2-7, with 8 bases that match TRBD2. Germline V lookup: CDR1 SGHNT, CDR2 YYREEE (reference sequence). The CDR3 extends over 14 amino acids. Trimming took 4 bases from V and 1 from J; bases not matched to a gene: 4. The CDR3 loop reads CASSPGGASYEQYF. As DNA, the CDR3 is TGTGCCAGCAGCCCGGGAGGGGCGTCCTACGAGCAGTACTTC. Looking up the rest from reference TRBV5-4 and TRBJ2-7 gives the full variable domain: ETGVTQSPTHLIKTRGQQVTLRCSSQSGHNTVSWYQQALGQGPQFIFQYYREEENGRGNFPPRFSGLQFPNYSSELNVNALELDDSALYLCASSPGGASYEQYFGPGTRLTVT.

In its sample, this clone was seen a few times. CDR3 region: CASSQTGETNYGYTF. DNA of the CDR3: TGTGCCAGCAGCCAGACAGGCGAAACTAACTATGGCTACACCTTC. V is TRBV4-2 and J is TRBJ1-2; D is perhaps TRBD1 (6 bases). Germline V gene lookup returns CDR1 LGHNA and CDR2 YNFKEQ. The CDR3 contains 15 residues. V lost 3 bases and J lost 0, with 11 bases in between.

The chain couples TRBV5-1 to TRBJ2-7, with 7 bases aligning to TRBD2. Germline-derived CDR1 and CDR2 are SGHRS and YFSETQ. V was pared by 2 bases and J by 3 bases, with 5 bases of the junction left unmatched. This CDR3 has 14 residues. The CDR3 reads CASSFGDYGYEQYF. For the CDR3, the DNA is TGCGCCAGCAGCTTTGGGGACTACGGCTACGAGCAGTACTTC.

The chain recombines TRBV4-1 with TRBJ2-7, with D maybe TRBD2 (5 bases). Trimming took 0 bases from V and 7 from J, leaving 13 bases between them. Looked up from germline, CDR1 is MGHRA and CDR2 is YSYEKL. This CDR3 comprises 14 residues. CDR3 DNA sequence: TGCGCCAGCAGCCAAGATCCGGCCCCGGGGGAGCAGTACTTC. Translating it yields CASSQDPAPGEQYF.

This clone occurred once. The gene calls are TRBV5-6 and TRBJ2-7; TRBD2 might be the D (6 bases). Trimming cost V 1 base and J 1 base, with 12 bases left between them. This CDR3 region has 15 residues. Germline CDR1 SGHDT, CDR2 YYEEEE. DNA of the CDR3: TGTGCCAGCAGCTTGTTGGGGGGAGGTTCCTACGAGCAGTACTTC. Translating it yields CASSLLGGGSYEQYF.

The chain links TRBV3-1 (or the pseudogene TRBV3-2) to TRBJ1-3; no clear D gene. This CDR3 region has 13 residues. The germline CDR1 and CDR2 sequences are LGHDT and YNNKEL (reference sequence). V was shortened by 0 bases and J by 4 bases, with 4 bases between the two germline ends. CDR3 protein: CASSQDLGNTIYF. CDR3 in DNA: TGTGCCAGCAGCCAAGATCTGGGAAACACCATATATTTT.

This sequence joins TRBV5-8 and TRBJ2-3, with a weak D call TRBD2 (6 bases). The CDR3 runs to 16 residues. Germline V gene sequence: CDR1 SGHTS, CDR2 YDEGEE. Trimming cost V 5 bases and J 0 bases, with 16 bases left between them. In DNA, the CDR3 is TGTGCCAGCAGACGGACCGGGACTGTTAGCACAGATACGCAGTATTTT. Protein product: CASRRTGTVSTDTQYF. The whole variable domain, remainder taken from reference TRBV5-8 and TRBJ2-3, is EAGVTQSPTHLIKTRGQQATLRCSPISGHTSVYWYQQALGLGLQFLLWYDEGEERNRGNFPPRFSGRQFPNYSSELNVNALELEDSALYLCASRRTGTVSTDTQYFGPGTRLTVL.

This chain joins TRBV3-1 (or the pseudogene TRBV3-2) and TRBJ1-1; D is possibly TRBD1 (5 bases). The CDR3 is 14 amino acids. Germline CDR1 reads LGHDT; CDR2 reads YNNKEL (reference sequence). V gave up 4 bases and J gave up 5 bases, with 14 bases separating them. Here the CDR3 reads CASSRTDRTTEAFF. In DNA, the CDR3 is TGTGCCAGCAGCCGGACCGACAGAACGACTGAAGCTTTCTTT.

V gene TRBV27 combines with J gene TRBJ2-7, with TRBD2 as a possible D gene (6 bases). Germline CDR1 and CDR2: MNHEY and SMNVEV (reference sequence). CDR3 size: 16 residues. Between the trimmed V and J ends, which lost 0 bases and 1 base, there was a span of 13 bases. The CDR3 DNA reads TGTGCCAGCAGTTTATCGGAGGGGACCATTTCCTACGAGCAGTACTTC. Translating it yields CASSLSEGTISYEQYF.

The count of this clone is one. The J gene is TRBJ1-3, the V gene TRBV5-1; 8 positions match TRBD1. Losses at the gene ends were 4 bases for V and 2 bases for J; bases not matched to a gene: 11. Germline V gene data show CDR1 as SGHRS and CDR2 as YFSETQ. The CDR3 is made up of 17 amino acids. The CDR3 coding sequence is TGCGCCAGCAGCCCGGCAATGGACAGGGAGACTGGAAACACCATATATTTT. Its translation is CASSPAMDRETGNTIYF.

This chain's CDR3 is CASSLDRPGGTEAFF. The CDR3 coding sequence is TGTGCCAGTAGTCTGGACAGGCCGGGTGGCACTGAAGCTTTCTTT. The chain has TRBV19 and TRBJ1-1; 7 nucleotides match TRBD1. The V segment lost 5 bases and the J segment 4 bases; nucleotides outside the gene matches: 10. Looked up from germline, CDR1 is LNHDA and CDR2 is SQIVND (reference sequence). This CDR3 is built from 15 residues.